This T cell receptor (beta chain) was documented in a study of vaccination and CD4 T cells after COVID-19 (dated by TCRdb to between 2022 and 2023). Study-wide context: Convalescent patients had a positive SARS-CoV-2 result on nasal swab PCR, and of these patients, several had mild disease and one had severe disease. Post-COVID blood samples were collected from convalescent patients a median of around 100 days after diagnosis, with a range of about 35 to 180 days. Participants received two doses of either the Pfizer-BioNTech BNT162b2 vaccine (n=8) or the Moderna mRNA-1273 vaccine (n=2). The convalescent cohort comprised six males and four females, including two Hispanic individuals, seven Caucasians, two Asians and one multiracial person. Post-vaccine blood samples were collected a median of approximately 72 days after the second vaccine dose, ranging from about 12 to 250 days. In 10 COVID-19 convalescent patients and a handful of infection-naive healthy vaccine recipients, researchers compared the spike-specific CD4+ TCR repertoire from before mRNA vaccination with the repertoire from after. For stimulating the cultures, overlapping spike peptide pools were used, derived from SARS-CoV-2 as well as from the common cold coronaviruses HCoV-NL63, HCoV-OC43 and HCoV-229E. Control cultures received a CEFX viral epitope pool as the positive control, an HIV-1 Nef peptide pool as the negative control, or no peptide. Study-level results and caveats: The median count of SARS-CoV-2-reactive clonotypes went up from some 23 after infection to roughly 38 after vaccination, although the change was not significant. Only a relatively small number of convalescent patients were included in the study, and early timepoints following natural infection were not analyzed. Nearly all vaccine-specific clones in convalescent patients (304 of 307) were mono-reactive for SARS-CoV-2 spike rather than cross-reactive with common cold coronaviruses. Among convalescent patients, a median roughly 90% of the SARS-CoV-2-reactive clones seen after vaccination appeared only after vaccination, which suggests priming specific to the vaccine.

Comment on this clonotype: No antigen is known for it. No much larger clonotype is one base removed from it; base qualities were not supplied.

In the paper's terms, the treatment or condition label means: roughly 10-day PBMC culture with coronavirus spike peptide pools or control peptides (ViraFEST assay). The ViraFEST assay, used in the study, expanded antigen-specific T cells with peptide pools and then identified the expanded clonotypes through TCR sequencing. The positive SARS-CoV-2 PCR tests of the convalescent patients were dated from March to December 2020, before the Alpha, Beta and Delta variants emerged in the United States. Each well held 2 million or so PBMCs cultured in IMDM containing roughly 5.4% human AB serum and approximately 10 IU/ml IL-2, with around 9.2 ug/ml peptide pools added. On days 3 and 7, half of the culture medium was replaced with fresh IL-2-containing medium. CD4+ T cells were isolated after about 10 days of culture through negative selection using the EasySep CD4+ T cell isolation kit. Ficoll-Paque Plus gradient centrifugation was used to isolate PBMCs from whole blood, and the isolated PBMCs were then either used fresh or cryopreserved at -140C. Each culture condition was generally run in triplicate wells.

Preparation of the library involved PCR. DNA from cultured CD4+ T cells was subjected to TCR sequencing with the Oncomine TCR Beta short-read assay at the Johns Hopkins FTIC core. Genomic DNA was extracted from the cultured CD4+ T cells with the QIAamp micro DNA kit. Oncomine TCR Beta libraries made from cultured CD4+ T cells were pooled using unique dual indexes and sequenced on an Illumina iSeq 100. Processing in the source paper ran as follows. Non-productive sequences were removed, and CDR3s not starting with C, not ending with F or W, or shorter than 7 amino acids were discarded. The MANAFEST web application was used to identify antigen-specific clonotypes by comparing peptide-stimulated wells against reference wells and other culture wells. An FDR below 0.05, an odds ratio above 5, and a productive frequency above 0.1% in at least two of three replicate wells were required for clones to be considered positive. A clonotype was classed as cross-reactive if the clonotype showed significant expansion both in SARS-CoV-2 spike wells and in at least one common cold coronavirus spike condition. Levenshtein distances (stringdist) and unrooted phylogenetic trees (ape) in R version 3.6.1 were used to assess CDR3 homology. TCRdb ran its own pipeline on the public reads, namely fastp trimming at Q25 and MiXCR clone calling, and kept in-frame beta chains. Identical CDR3 proteins give one entry, which carries the most common genes and DNA. Here the V and J calls rest on TCRdb's processing, not on the authors' analysis. This sample gives around 20,000 distinct CDR3 sequences in total; roughly 50% of them show up just once. The top ten clones comprise roughly 6.2% of the sample.

Trimmed from V: 3 bases; trimmed from J: 4 bases; junction bases lacking a gene match: 2. CDR1 and CDR2 were assigned from the germline V gene as SGHRS and YFSETQ. Reading from cysteine to phenylalanine, the CDR3 counts 16 amino acids. Kept here is only the CDR3 DNA, which spans 48 bases and is read in frame from base 1. The sample comprised CD4+ T cells from blood, cultured in vitro. The chain is made from TRBV5-1 and TRBJ2-1; 15 bases in the middle match TRBD2. This clonotype originated in a human donor who had recovered from COVID-19. The nucleotide sequence is TGCGCCAGCAGCTCCGGACTAGCGGGAGGGTACAATGAGCAGTTCTTC. Translated, this gives CASSSGLAGGYNEQFF. The full variable domain, completed from the reference TRBV5-1 and TRBJ2-1 proteins outside the CDR3, reads KAGVTQTPRYLIKTRGQQVTLSCSPISGHRSVSWYQQTPGQGLQFLFEYFSETQRNKGNFPGRFSGRQFSNSRSEMNVSTLELGDSALYLCASSSGLAGGYNEQFFGPGTRLTVL.